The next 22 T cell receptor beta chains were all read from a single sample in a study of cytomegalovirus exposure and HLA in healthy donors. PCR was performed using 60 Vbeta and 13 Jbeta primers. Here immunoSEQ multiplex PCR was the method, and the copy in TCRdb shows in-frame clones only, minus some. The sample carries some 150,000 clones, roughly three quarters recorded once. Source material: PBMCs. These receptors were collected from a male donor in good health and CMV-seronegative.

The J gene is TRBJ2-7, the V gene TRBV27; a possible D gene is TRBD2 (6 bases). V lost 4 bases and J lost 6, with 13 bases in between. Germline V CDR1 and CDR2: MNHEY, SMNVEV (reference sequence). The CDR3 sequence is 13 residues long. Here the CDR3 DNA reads TGTGCCAGCAGTTCGCGGGACGCTGTCGAGCAGTACTTC. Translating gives CASSSRDAVEQYF.

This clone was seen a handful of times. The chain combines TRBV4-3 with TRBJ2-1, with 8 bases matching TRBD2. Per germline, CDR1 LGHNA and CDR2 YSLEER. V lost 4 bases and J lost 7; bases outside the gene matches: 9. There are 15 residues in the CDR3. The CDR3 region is CASSLWTGGVNEQFF. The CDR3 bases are TGCGCCAGCAGCCTCTGGACCGGGGGGGTGAATGAGCAGTTCTTC.

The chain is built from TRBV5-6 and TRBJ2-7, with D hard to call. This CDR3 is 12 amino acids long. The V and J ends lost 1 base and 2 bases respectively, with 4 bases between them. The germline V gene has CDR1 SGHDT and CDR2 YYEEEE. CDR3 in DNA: TGTGCCAGCAGCTTGAGCCCCTACGAGCAGTACTTC. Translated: CASSLSPYEQYF.

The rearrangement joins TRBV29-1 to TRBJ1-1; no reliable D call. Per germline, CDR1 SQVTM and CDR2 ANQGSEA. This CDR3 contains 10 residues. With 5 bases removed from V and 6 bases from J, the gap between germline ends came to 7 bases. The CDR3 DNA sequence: TGCAGCGTTCAGAAATCTGAAGCTTTCTTT. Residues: CSVQKSEAFF.

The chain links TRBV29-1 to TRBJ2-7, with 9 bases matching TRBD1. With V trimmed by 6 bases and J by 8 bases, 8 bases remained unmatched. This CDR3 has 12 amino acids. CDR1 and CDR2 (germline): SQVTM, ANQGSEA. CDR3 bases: TGCAGCGTGAGGGAGGGACAGGGAAAGCAGTACTTC. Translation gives CSVREGQGKQYF.

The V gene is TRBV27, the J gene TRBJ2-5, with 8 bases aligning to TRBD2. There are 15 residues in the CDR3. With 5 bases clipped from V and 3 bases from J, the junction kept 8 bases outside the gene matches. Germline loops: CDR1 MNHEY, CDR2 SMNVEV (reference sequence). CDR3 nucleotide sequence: TGTGCCAGCAGTCCCCTTAGTAGCGGGAAAGAGACCCAGTACTTC. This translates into CASSPLSSGKETQYF.

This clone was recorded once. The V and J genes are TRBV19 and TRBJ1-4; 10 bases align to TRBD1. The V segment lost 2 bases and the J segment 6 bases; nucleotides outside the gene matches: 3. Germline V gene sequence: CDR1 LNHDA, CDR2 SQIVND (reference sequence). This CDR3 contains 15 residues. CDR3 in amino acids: CASSISGQGYEKLFF. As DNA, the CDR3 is TGTGCCAGTAGTATATCGGGACAGGGGTATGAAAAACTGTTTTTT.

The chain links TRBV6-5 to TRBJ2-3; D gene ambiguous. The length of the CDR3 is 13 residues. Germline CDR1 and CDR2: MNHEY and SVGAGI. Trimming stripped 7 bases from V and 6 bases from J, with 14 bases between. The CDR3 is CASTPPGSDTQYF. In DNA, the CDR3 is TGTGCCAGCACCCCGCCGGGTTCGGATACGCAGTATTTT.

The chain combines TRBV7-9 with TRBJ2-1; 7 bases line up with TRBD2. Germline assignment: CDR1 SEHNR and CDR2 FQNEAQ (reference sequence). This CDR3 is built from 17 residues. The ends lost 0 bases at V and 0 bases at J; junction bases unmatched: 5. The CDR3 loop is CASSLAPGGGSYNEQFF. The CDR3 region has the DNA TGTGCCAGCAGCTTAGCCCCGGGGGGTGGCTCCTACAATGAGCAGTTCTTC. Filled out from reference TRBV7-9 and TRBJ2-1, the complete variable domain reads DTGVSQNPRHKITKRGQNVTFRCDPISEHNRLYWYRQTLGQGPEFLTYFQNEAQLEKSRLLSDRFSAERPKGSFSTLEIQRTEQGDSAMYLCASSLAPGGGSYNEQFFGPGTRLTVL.

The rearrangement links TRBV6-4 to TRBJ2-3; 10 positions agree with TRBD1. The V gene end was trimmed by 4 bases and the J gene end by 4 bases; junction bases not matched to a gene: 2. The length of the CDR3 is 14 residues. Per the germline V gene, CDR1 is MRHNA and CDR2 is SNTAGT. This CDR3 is CASSAGTGADTQYF. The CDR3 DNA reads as TGTGCCAGCAGTGCCGGGACAGGGGCAGATACGCAGTATTTT.

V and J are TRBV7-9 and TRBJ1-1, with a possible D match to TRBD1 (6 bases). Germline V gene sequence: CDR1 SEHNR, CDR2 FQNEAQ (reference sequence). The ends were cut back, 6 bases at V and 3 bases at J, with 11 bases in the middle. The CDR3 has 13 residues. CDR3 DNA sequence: TGTGCCAGCAGAAGAGACAGGTACACTGAAGCTTTCTTT. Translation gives CASRRDRYTEAFF.

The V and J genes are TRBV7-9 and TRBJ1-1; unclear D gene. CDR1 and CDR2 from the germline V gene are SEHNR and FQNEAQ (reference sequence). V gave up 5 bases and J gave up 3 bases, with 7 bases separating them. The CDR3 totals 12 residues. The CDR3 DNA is TGTGCCAGCAGCCCCCTTGACACTGAAGCTTTCTTT. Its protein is CASSPLDTEAFF.

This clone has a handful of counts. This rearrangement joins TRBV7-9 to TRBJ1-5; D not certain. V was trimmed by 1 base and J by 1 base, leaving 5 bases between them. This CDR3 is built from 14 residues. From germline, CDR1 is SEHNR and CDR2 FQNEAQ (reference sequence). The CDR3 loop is CASSLVSSNQPQHF. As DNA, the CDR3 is TGTGCCAGCAGCTTAGTAAGCAGCAATCAGCCCCAGCATTTT.

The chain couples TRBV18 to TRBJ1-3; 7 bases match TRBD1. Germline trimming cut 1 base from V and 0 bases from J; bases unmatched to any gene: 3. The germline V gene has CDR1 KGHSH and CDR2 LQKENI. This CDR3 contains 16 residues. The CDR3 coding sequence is TGTGCCAGCTCACCACAGGGGACAGCCTCTGGAAACACCATATATTTT. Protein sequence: CASSPQGTASGNTIYF. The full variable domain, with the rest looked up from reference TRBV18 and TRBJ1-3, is NAGVMQNPRHLVRRRGQEARLRCSPMKGHSHVYWYRQLPEEGLKFMVYLQKENIIDESGMPKERFSAEFPKEGPSILRIQQVVRGDSAAYFCASSPQGTASGNTIYFGEGSWLTVV.

The DNA of the CDR3 is TGTGCCAGCAGCGTAGCTAGTGGGGGCGTCACCGGGGAGCTGTTTTTT. This sequence encodes CASSVASGGVTGELFF. This chain joins TRBV9 and TRBJ2-2; tentatively, D is TRBD1 (6 bases). Looked up from germline, CDR1 is SGDLS and CDR2 is YYNGEE. V lost 0 bases and J 4 bases, leaving 13 bases between the germline ends. The CDR3 is 16 amino acids.

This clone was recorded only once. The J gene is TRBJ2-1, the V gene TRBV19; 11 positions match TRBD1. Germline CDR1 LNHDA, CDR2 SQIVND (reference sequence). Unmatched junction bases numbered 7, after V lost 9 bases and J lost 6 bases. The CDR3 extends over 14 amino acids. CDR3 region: CASSAGQGVNEQFF. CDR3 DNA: TGTGCCAGCAGTGCGGGACAGGGGGTCAATGAGCAGTTCTTC.

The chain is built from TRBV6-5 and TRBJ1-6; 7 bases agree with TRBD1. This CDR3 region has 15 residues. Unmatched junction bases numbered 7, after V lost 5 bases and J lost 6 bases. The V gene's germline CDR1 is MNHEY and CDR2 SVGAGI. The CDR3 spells CASSRGGRTNSPLHF. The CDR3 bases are TGTGCCAGCAGTCGAGGGGGCAGGACTAATTCACCCCTCCACTTT.

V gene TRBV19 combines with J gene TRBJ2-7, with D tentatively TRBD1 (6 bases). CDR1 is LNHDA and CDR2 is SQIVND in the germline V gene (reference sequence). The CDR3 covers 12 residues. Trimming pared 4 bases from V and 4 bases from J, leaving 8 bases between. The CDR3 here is CASSNQGYEQYF. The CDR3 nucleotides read TGTGCCAGTAGTAACCAGGGGTACGAGCAGTACTTC.

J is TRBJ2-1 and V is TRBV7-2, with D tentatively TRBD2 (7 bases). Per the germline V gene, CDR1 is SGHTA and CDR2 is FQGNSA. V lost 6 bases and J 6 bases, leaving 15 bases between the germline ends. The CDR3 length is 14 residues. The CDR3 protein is CASRRAAGANEQFF. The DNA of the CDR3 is TGTGCCAGCAGGCGCGCGGCGGGGGCCAATGAGCAGTTCTTC. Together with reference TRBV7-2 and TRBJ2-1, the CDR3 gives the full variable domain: GAGVSQSPSNKVTEKGKDVELRCDPISGHTALYWYRQSLGQGLEFLIYFQGNSAPDKSGLPSDRFSAERTGGSVSTLTIQRTQQEDSAVYLCASRRAAGANEQFFGPGTRLTVL.

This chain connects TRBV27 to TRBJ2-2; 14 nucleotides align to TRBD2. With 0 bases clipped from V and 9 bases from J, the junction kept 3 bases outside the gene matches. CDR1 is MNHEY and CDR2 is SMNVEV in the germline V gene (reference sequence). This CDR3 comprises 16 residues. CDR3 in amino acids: CASSLSTSGGAWELFF. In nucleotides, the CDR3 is TGTGCCAGCAGTTTATCGACTAGCGGGGGGGCTTGGGAGCTGTTTTTT.

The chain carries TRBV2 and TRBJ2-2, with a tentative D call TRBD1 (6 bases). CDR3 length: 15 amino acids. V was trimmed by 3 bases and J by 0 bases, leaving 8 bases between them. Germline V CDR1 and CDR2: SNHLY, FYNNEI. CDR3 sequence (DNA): TGTGCCAGCAGTGAGCAGGGGTCGAACACCGGGGAGCTGTTTTTT. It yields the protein CASSEQGSNTGELFF.

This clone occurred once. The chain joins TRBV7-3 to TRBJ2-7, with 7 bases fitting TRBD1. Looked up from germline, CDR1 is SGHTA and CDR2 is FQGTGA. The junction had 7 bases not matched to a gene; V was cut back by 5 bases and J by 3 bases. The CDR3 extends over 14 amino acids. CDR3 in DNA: TGTGCCAGCAGCCCCCGCCGGGACAGCTACGAGCAGTACTTC. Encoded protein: CASSPRRDSYEQYF.